These T cell receptor beta chains were read from a single sample in a study of shared clonotypes between healthy human individuals. Repertoires were generated with immunoSEQ multiplex PCR, while TCRdb's copy carries only in-frame clones and drops some. The sample shows some 1.1 million clones, about 72% of them seen only once. Sequencing was done on a sample of memory CD4+ T cells from PBMCs. These receptors all stem from a man in his late teens or twenties in good health. Some clones in this sample may be carry-over from other donors' samples. CDR3s leave out the opening cysteine and the closing phenylalanine or tryptophan. D genes are given only for firm matches.

V gene	D gene	J gene	CDR3 protein
TRBV19	.	TRBJ1-2	ASKEIGLNYGYT
TRBV30	.	TRBJ2-7	AWSDAGVEQY
TRBV19	.	TRBJ1-2	ASSMGRDRGYT
TRBV5-1	.	TRBJ1-1	ASSPGLTLNTEAF
TRBV5-1	TRBD1	TRBJ2-7	ASSLAPGQGLYEQY
TRBV5-1	.	TRBJ1-2	ASSLEAGANYGYT
TRBV11-2	.	TRBJ1-5	ASSPGDSNQPQH
TRBV6-5	.	TRBJ2-7	ASRRPGSYEQY
TRBV6-1	.	TRBJ2-7	ASSEYGGRYEQY
TRBV11-2	.	TRBJ2-1	ASSLWQGSYNEQF
TRBV4-1	TRBD2	TRBJ2-4	ASSQEVAGGNIQY
TRBV7-7	.	TRBJ2-5	ASSLGPNEGETQY
TRBV5-1	.	TRBJ1-5	ASSELPNQPQH
TRBV6-6	.	TRBJ1-6	ASSYSGQGGNSPLH
TRBV2	.	TRBJ2-5	ASSESLGQVDQY
TRBV19	TRBD1	TRBJ1-5	ASSILRAGGSWGSNQPQH
TRBV11-3	TRBD2	TRBJ2-1	ASSLDRAGGPHNEQF
TRBV9	.	TRBJ1-3	ASSVGGPSSGNTIY
TRBV28	.	TRBJ2-1	ASSIQRNEQF
TRBV7-9	TRBD2	TRBJ2-5	ASSPRLAGDQETQY
TRBV2	.	TRBJ2-6	ASSEEASGANVLT
TRBV5-4	TRBD1	TRBJ1-1	ASRLRTGVDTEAF
TRBV9	.	TRBJ2-5	ASSVGVPAAQETQY
TRBV28	.	TRBJ1-5	ASSLPRTLQPQH
TRBV10-2	.	TRBJ1-1	ASTLQRNTEAF
TRBV5-4	.	TRBJ2-5	ASSFDYQAQETQY
TRBV2	.	TRBJ2-3	ASRTGTLNTDTQY
TRBV30	.	TRBJ2-7	AWTETGRLEQY
TRBV7-2	TRBD2	TRBJ2-7	ASSLRPSAGGYEQY
TRBV20-1	.	TRBJ1-1	SARVYLIGF